This entry features one T cell receptor (beta chain) sequence. Its antigen remains unidentified. A read error may be the cause here, since a much bigger clone is one base away. Other DNA sequences of this sample code for an identical CDR3. This sample was included in a study of OX40 agonist ivuxolimab in advanced cancers. Study summary: Patients receiving dose escalation had hepatocellular carcinoma, melanoma, renal cell or head and neck cancer.

Per the germline V gene, CDR1 is SGHDN and CDR2 is FVKESK. CDR3 size: 13 residues. Study-wide results and limits: In CD8+ T cells, expanded clones were on average more numerous than in CD4+. Blood T cells, both CD4+ and CD8+, expanded clonally by week 6 at 0.1 to 3.0 mg/kg.

Sequencing used immunoSEQ multiplex PCR; TCRdb keeps in-frame clones, though not all of them. The repertoire holds about 43,000 clones, about 90% seen once, with 30% to 35% in the top ten. The sequence came from an adult with an advanced solid tumor such as melanoma, head and neck, liver or kidney cancer. V and J are TRBV14 and TRBJ2-7; maybe TRBD1 (6 bases). The sample was CD4+ or CD8+ T cells sorted from blood, taken in a trial of the OX40 agonist ivuxolimab. The chain's CDR3 is CASSLSGAYEQYF. CDR3 nucleotide sequence: TGTGCCAGCAGCTTGTCAGGGGCCTACGAGCAATACTTC.